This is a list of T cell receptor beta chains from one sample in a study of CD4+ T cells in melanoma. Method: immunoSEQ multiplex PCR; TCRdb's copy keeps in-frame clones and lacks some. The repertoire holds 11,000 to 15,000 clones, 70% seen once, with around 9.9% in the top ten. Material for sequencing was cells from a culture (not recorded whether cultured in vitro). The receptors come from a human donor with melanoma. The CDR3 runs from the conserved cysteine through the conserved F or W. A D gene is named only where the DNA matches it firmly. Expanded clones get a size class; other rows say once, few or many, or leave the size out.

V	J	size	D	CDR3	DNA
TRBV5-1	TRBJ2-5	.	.	CASSLWGQQETQYF	TGCGCCAGCAGCTTGTGGGGGCAACAAGAGACCCAGTACTTC
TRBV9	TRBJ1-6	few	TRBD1	CASSAYPGQYNSPLHF	TGTGCCAGCAGCGCATACCCGGGACAGTATAATTCACCCCTCCACTTT
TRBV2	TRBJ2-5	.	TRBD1	CASSLTGAAETQYF	TGTGCCAGCAGTCTTACAGGGGCAGCAGAGACCCAGTACTTC
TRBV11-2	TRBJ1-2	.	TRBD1	CASSSDLQGSGYTF	TGTGCCAGCAGCTCCGATTTACAGGGGTCAGGCTACACCTTC
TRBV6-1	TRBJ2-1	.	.	CASHREISYNEQFF	TGTGCCAGCCATAGGGAGATCTCCTACAATGAGCAGTTCTTC
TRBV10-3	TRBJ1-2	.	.	CAISDRPSQGYTF	TGTGCCATCAGTGACCGGCCGAGTCAGGGCTACACCTTC
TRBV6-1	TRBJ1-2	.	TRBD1	CASSEGAGGIWGYTF	TGTGCCAGCAGTGAAGGGGCAGGGGGCATATGGGGCTACACCTTC
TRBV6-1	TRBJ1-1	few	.	CASSEASIGRRAFF	TGTGCCAGCAGTGAAGCGTCCATCGGCAGGCGGGCTTTCTTT
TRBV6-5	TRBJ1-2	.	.	CASRGAGPDYGYTF	TGTGCCAGCAGGGGGGCAGGGCCAGACTATGGCTACACCTTC
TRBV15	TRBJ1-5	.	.	CATSRAEGYGDQPQHF	TGTGCCACCAGCAGAGCGGAGGGGTACGGGGATCAGCCCCAGCATTTT
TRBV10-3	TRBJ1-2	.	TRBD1	CASRQRDSNYGYTF	TGTGCCAGCAGGCAACGGGACAGTAACTATGGCTACACCTTC
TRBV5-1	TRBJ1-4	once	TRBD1	CASSRTGVGEKLFF	TGCGCCAGCAGCCGGACAGGGGTTGGGGAAAAACTGTTTTTT
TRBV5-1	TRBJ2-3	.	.	CASSLPLGTPGDTQYF	TGCGCCAGCAGCTTGCCTTTAGGGACCCCTGGTGATACGCAGTATTTT
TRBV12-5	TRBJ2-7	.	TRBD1	CASGLVRQGSEQYF	TGTGCTAGTGGTTTGGTACGACAGGGCTCCGAGCAGTACTTC
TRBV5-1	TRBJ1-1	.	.	CATRTHTANTEAFF	TGCGCCACCAGGACCCATACAGCGAACACTGAAGCTTTCTTT
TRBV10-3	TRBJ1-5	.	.	CAISEWGNSGGQPQHF	TGTGCCATCAGTGAGTGGGGGAACTCTGGTGGGCAGCCCCAGCATTTT
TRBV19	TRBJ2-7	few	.	CASSPLQGSYEQYF	TGTGCCAGTAGTCCCCTGCAGGGGTCCTACGAGCAGTACTTC
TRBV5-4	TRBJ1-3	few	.	CASSLSGAGNTIYF	TGTGCCAGCAGCTTATCCGGGGCGGGAAACACCATATATTTT
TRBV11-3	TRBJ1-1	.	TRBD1	CASSLQGGNTEAFF	TGTGCCAGCAGCCTCCAGGGGGGGAACACTGAAGCTTTCTTT
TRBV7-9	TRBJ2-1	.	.	CASSLSKGGNEQFF	TGTGCCAGCAGCTTAAGTAAGGGGGGAAATGAGCAGTTCTTC
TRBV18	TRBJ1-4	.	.	CASSPMRVGNEKLFF	TGTGCCAGCTCGCCAATGCGAGTAGGTAATGAAAAACTGTTTTTT
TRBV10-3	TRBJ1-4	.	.	CAISEPRDEKLFF	TGTGCCATCAGTGAGCCTCGGGACGAGAAACTGTTTTTT
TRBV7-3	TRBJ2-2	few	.	CASSLTGLTGELFF	TGTGCCAGCAGCTTAACTGGACTTACCGGGGAGCTGTTTTTT
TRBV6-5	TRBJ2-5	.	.	CASSRAGTAGETQYF	TGTGCCAGCAGTCGAGCCGGGACTGCCGGTGAGACCCAGTACTTC
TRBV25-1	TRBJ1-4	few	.	CASRGQGGSSRKLFF	TGTGCCAGCAGGGGGCAGGGAGGGTCTTCAAGGAAACTGTTTTTT
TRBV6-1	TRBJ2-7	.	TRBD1	CASSERQGVNF	TGTGCCAGCAGTGAAAGACAGGGGGTGAACTTC
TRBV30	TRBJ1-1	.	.	CAWSRTLGGRGNTEAFF	TGTGCCTGGAGTCGGACTCTCGGGGGACGGGGAAACACTGAAGCTTTCTTT
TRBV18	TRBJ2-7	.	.	CASSPDRASGEQYF	TGTGCCAGCTCACCTGACCGGGCCTCGGGAGAGCAGTACTTC
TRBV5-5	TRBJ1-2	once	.	CASSLGAFNYGYTF	TGTGCCAGCAGCCTGGGGGCCTTTAACTATGGCTACACCTTC
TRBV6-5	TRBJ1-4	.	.	CASRIGGADEKLFF	TGTGCCAGCAGGATAGGAGGGGCTGATGAAAAACTGTTTTTT
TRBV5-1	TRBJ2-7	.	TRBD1	CASSLDRRAYEQYF	TGCGCCAGCAGCCTGGACAGGAGAGCCTACGAGCAGTACTTC
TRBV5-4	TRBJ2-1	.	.	CASSLRGGAVVDEQFF	TGTGCCAGCAGCTTGAGAGGGGGGGCGGTTGTCGATGAGCAGTTCTTC
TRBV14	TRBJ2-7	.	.	CASSQDSVPYEQYF	TGTGCCAGCAGCCAAGACTCCGTTCCCTACGAGCAGTACTTC
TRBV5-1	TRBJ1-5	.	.	CASSLSGQNNQPQHF	TGCGCCAGCAGCTTGTCTGGACAGAACAATCAGCCCCAGCATTTT
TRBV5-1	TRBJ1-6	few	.	CASSYLQGPGNSPLHF	TGCGCCAGCAGCTACCTACAGGGACCTGGGAATTCACCCCTCCACTTT
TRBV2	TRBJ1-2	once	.	CASSPGAGYGYTF	TGTGCCAGCAGTCCAGGGGCGGGCTATGGCTACACCTTC
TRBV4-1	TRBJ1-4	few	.	CASSQRNEKLFF	TGCGCCAGCAGCCAGAGGAATGAAAAACTGTTTTTT